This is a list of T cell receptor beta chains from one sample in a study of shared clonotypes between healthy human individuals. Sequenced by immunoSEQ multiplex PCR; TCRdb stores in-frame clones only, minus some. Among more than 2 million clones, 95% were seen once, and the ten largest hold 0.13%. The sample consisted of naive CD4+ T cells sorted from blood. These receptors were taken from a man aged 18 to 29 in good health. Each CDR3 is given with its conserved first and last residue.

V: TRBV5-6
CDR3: CASSLKGATNEKLFF

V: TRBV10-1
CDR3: CASSGPTDTQYF

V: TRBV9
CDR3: CASSVYSGTNSPLHF

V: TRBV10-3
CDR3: CAISESLTSGETQYF

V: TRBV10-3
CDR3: CAISEWRGAYNEQFF

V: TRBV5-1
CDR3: CASSLPQQSQETQYF

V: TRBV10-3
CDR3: CAISELQGSHEQYF

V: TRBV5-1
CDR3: CASSRGQRAQSNSPLHF

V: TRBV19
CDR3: CASSIGPGQSYEQYF

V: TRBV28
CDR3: CASQRGEKETQYF

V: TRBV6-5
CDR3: CASSYQKRGGQETQYF

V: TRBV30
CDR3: CALMGRDGNYGYTF

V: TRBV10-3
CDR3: CAITRGMDSGELFF

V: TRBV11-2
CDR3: CASSPSGRSYNEQFF

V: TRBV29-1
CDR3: CSAELASSYNEQFF

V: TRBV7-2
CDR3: CASSFRTSGTVAGELFF

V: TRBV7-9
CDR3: CASSLGSGTNTGELFF

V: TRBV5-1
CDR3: CASSVVSPGDTQYF

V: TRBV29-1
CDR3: CSVLYGDKNTEAFF

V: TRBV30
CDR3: CAWRGSGSLNTGELFF

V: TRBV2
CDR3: CASSESRSSGNTIYF

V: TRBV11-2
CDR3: CASSGLAGRDTQYF

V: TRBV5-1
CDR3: CASSSLGGRGDTQYF

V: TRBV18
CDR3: CASSPLDTQYF

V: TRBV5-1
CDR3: CASNPGQGLSEAFF

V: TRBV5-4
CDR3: CASSQRGSGHEQYF

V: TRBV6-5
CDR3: CASISGASNYGYTF

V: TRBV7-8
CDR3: CASSSDPAGVYQPQHF

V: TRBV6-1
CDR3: CASSGGLAEPPGEQYF

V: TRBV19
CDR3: CASSIDRSTDTQYF